This TCR beta chain is from a study of technical replicates of blood from a few donors. Clones were read by immunoSEQ multiplex PCR, and TCRdb kept only the in-frame ones, dropping some. The sample lists 70,000 to 95,000 clones; approximately 95% were seen once. This CDR3 has 15 amino acids. The V gene end was trimmed by 0 bases and the J gene end by 0 bases; junction bases not matched to a gene: 0. Looked up from germline, CDR1 is SGHRS and CDR2 is YFSETQ. Input material: T cells isolated from PBMCs. The chain links TRBV5-1 to TRBJ2-3, with 8 bases that match TRBD2. This receptor was obtained from a human donor in good health. CDR3 in amino acids: CASSLASGSTDTQYF. In DNA form, the CDR3 reads TGCGCCAGCAGCTTGGCTAGCGGGAGCACAGATACGCAGTATTTT.